This is a list of T cell receptor beta chains from one sample in a study of identical twins. Via MiXCR, TCRdb re-called the 5' RACE reads, giving one row per CDR3 protein. This sample has around 1.7 million distinct CDR3 sequences, with under 35% found just once. The sample taken for sequencing was cord blood. These receptor sequences come from a newborn girl in good health. Both conserved end residues are part of each CDR3. The D gene is left open where the match is weak. The size of a clone is reported for some rows only, either as once, few or many, or as a class for expanded clones.

CDR3 protein	CDR3 DNA	V gene	J gene	CDR3 length	clone size	D gene
CASHSGTGELFF	TGTGCCAGTCACTCCGGCACCGGGGAGCTGTTTTTT	TRBV12-3/TRBV12-4	TRBJ2-2	12	-	-
CASKSKGQGTYEQFF	TGTGCCAGCAAGAGTAAGGGACAGGGAACCTACGAGCAGTTCTTC	TRBV2	TRBJ2-1	15	-	TRBD1
CASTLVTADTQYF	TGTGCCAGCACCCTCGTGACAGCCGATACGCAGTATTTT	TRBV12-3/TRBV12-4	TRBJ2-3	13	-	-
CSVVRGAGSYEQYF	TGCAGCGTTGTCCGAGGGGCCGGCTCCTACGAGCAGTACTTC	TRBV29-1	TRBJ2-7	14	-	-
CASSWALMNTEAFF	TGTGCCAGCAGTTGGGCCCTCATGAACACTGAAGCTTTCTTT	TRBV7-2	TRBJ1-1	14	-	-
CASSKGQGRGNQPQHF	TGTGCCAGTAGTAAAGGACAGGGGAGGGGCAATCAGCCCCAGCATTTT	TRBV19	TRBJ1-5	16	-	TRBD1
CASSALLGADTQYF	TGTGCCAGCAGCGCCCTCCTAGGGGCAGATACGCAGTATTTT	TRBV14	TRBJ2-3	14	-	-
CATSDLNSPTAFF	TGTGCCACCAGTGATTTGAACAGTCCTACAGCTTTCTTT	TRBV24-1	TRBJ1-1	13	-	-
CASSYSVLGEETQYF	TGTGCCAGCAGTTACTCTGTTTTAGGGGAGGAGACCCAGTACTTC	TRBV6-2/TRBV6-3	TRBJ2-5	15	-	-
CASSQPHRGRRIGEKLFF	TGTGCCAGCAGCCAACCTCATAGGGGGAGGCGGATAGGAGAAAAACTGTTTTTT	TRBV14	TRBJ1-4	18	few	-
CASRGLSGTSPYEQYF	TGTGCCAGCAGAGGCTTAAGCGGGACGTCGCCTTACGAGCAGTACTTC	TRBV7-2	TRBJ2-7	16	few	TRBD2
CASRAGLAGSYEQYF	TGTGCCAGCAGAGCTGGACTAGCGGGCTCCTACGAGCAGTACTTC	TRBV25-1	TRBJ2-7	15	many	TRBD2
CASSFTGTPISYEQYF	TGTGCCAGCAGCTTTACCGGGACACCGATTTCCTACGAGCAGTACTTC	TRBV7-9	TRBJ2-7	16	few	-
CAWSAVLYEQYF	TGTGCCTGGAGTGCGGTCCTATACGAGCAGTACTTC	TRBV30	TRBJ2-7	12	-	-
CSARAVSEAFF	TGCAGTGCTAGAGCGGTCAGTGAAGCTTTCTTT	TRBV20-1	TRBJ1-1	11	-	-
CSAWTGVGYNEQFF	TGCAGTGCTTGGACAGGGGTGGGGTACAATGAGCAGTTCTTC	TRBV20-1	TRBJ2-1	14	few	TRBD1
CASSPSTRDWEKLFF	TGTGCCAGCAGCCCCTCCACTCGGGACTGGGAAAAACTGTTTTTT	TRBV6-6	TRBJ1-4	15	few	-
CASSLGPGSDGYTF	TGCGCCAGCAGCTTGGGGCCGGGGAGTGATGGCTACACCTTC	TRBV5-1	TRBJ1-2	14	few	-
CSARKGFNTEAFF	TGCAGTGCTAGAAAGGGTTTTAACACTGAAGCTTTCTTT	TRBV20-1	TRBJ1-1	13	-	-
CASRGGLGNTEAFF	TGCGCCAGCAGGGGGGGGCTCGGGAACACTGAAGCTTTCTTT	TRBV10-2	TRBJ1-1	14	-	-
CASSLGLAGGSSEQFF	TGTGCTAGCAGCTTAGGACTAGCGGGAGGGTCTAGTGAGCAGTTCTTC	TRBV7-7	TRBJ2-1	16	-	TRBD2
CSARRRRDGYTF	TGCAGTGCTAGAAGGCGCCGCGATGGCTACACCTTC	TRBV20-1	TRBJ1-2	12	few	-
CASSYSSGDNYEQYF	TGTGCCAGCAGTTACTCGAGCGGAGACAACTACGAGCAGTACTTC	TRBV6-5	TRBJ2-7	15	-	-
CASSHQAAEETQYF	TGTGCCAGCAGCCACCAAGCGGCCGAAGAGACCCAGTACTTC	TRBV3-1	TRBJ2-5	14	few	-
CSAGVGVKETQYF	TGCAGTGCTGGCGTGGGCGTAAAAGAGACCCAGTACTTC	TRBV20-1	TRBJ2-5	13	-	-
CATSDSRQVLGGELFF	TGTGCCACCAGTGATTCCCGACAGGTTCTTGGCGGGGAGCTGTTTTTT	TRBV24-1	TRBJ2-2	16	-	-
CASSSGEEAPQETQYF	TGTGCCAGCAGTTCTGGGGAGGAAGCGCCGCAAGAGACCCAGTACTTC	TRBV6-6	TRBJ2-5	16	few	-
CATSRDPMQSNQPQHF	TGTGCCACCAGCAGAGATCCTATGCAGAGCAATCAGCCCCAGCATTTT	TRBV15	TRBJ1-5	16	few	-
CARSLKQALEAFF	TGTGCCCGCAGCTTAAAACAGGCCTTAGAAGCTTTCTTT	TRBV7-9	TRBJ1-1	13	few	-
CATSDTDGAPYEQYF	TGTGCCACCAGTGATACCGACGGGGCCCCCTACGAGCAGTACTTC	TRBV24-1	TRBJ2-7	15	-	-
CASSLASVGTYGYTF	TGTGCCAGCAGTTTGGCAAGCGTCGGGACATATGGCTACACCTTC	TRBV12-3/TRBV12-4	TRBJ1-2	15	few	-
CAGSFLRGLYEQYF	TGCGCCGGCAGCTTTCTGCGGGGGCTCTACGAGCAGTACTTC	TRBV5-1	TRBJ2-7	14	-	-
CSARDGGEDTQYF	TGCAGTGCTAGAGATGGGGGCGAGGATACGCAGTATTTT	TRBV20-1	TRBJ2-3	13	-	-
CATSDRGTQYF	TGTGCCACCAGTGATCGGGGGACCCAGTACTTC	TRBV24-1	TRBJ2-5	11	few	-
CASSWTGRPEAFF	TGTGCCAGCAGTTGGACAGGGCGCCCTGAAGCTTTCTTT	TRBV28	TRBJ1-1	13	-	TRBD1
CASSLAQGLAEAFF	TGTGCCAGCAGCCTAGCACAGGGGCTTGCTGAAGCTTTCTTT	TRBV7-9	TRBJ1-1	14	-	TRBD1
CASSFQGSGNTIYF	TGTGCCAGCAGCTTTCAGGGATCTGGAAACACCATATATTTT	TRBV7-6	TRBJ1-3	14	few	-